This TCR beta chain was identified during a study of blood T cell repertoires in COVID-19. At the level of the study: Some COVID-19 samples were acute and others convalescent; all came from the United States, Italy and Spain. PBMCs, B-cell-depleted T cells, or T cells were the source of the cDNA or gDNA that made up the material.

From germline, CDR1 is SGHAT and CDR2 FQNNGV. CDR3 length: 14 residues. With respect to this clone: Mismatch with germline at one junction end may stem from a read error.

In the original processing: Estimation of nucleated cell counts relied on the amplification of reference gene primers. Assay used: immunoSEQ multiplex PCR; TCRdb lists only in-frame clones, some missing. V and J calls and clone size are as listed in that table; D and trimming were resolved from the DNA. The repertoire has 89,000 or so clones, about 95% of them found once; the top ten carry less than 5%. This TCR derives from a human donor with active COVID-19. The donor label of this sample is uncertain. Sequencing input: peripheral blood. This rearrangement joins TRBV11-2 to TRBJ2-7, with D possibly TRBD1 on 5 matching bases. In DNA, the CDR3 is TGTGCCAGCAGCGTAGACAGACTCTCCTACGAGCAGTACTTC. It encodes CASSVDRLSYEQYF.